These T cell receptor beta chains were read from a single sample in a study of T cell repertoires in cytomegalovirus infection. The antigens these receptors bind are not known. In TCRdb, the reads were re-called with MiXCR into one record per CDR3 protein. Here the sample spans 100,000 to 150,000 distinct CDR3 sequences, about 24% being singletons. Sequenced: PBMCs, sequenced either directly or after in vitro stimulation (not recorded which). The receptors derive from a human donor in good health (CMV status not recorded). Some clones in this sample may be carry-over from other donors' samples. Both conserved end residues are part of each CDR3. A D gene is named only where the DNA matches it firmly. The size field is filled for only some rows; it gives once, few, many or a size class.

abundance	d_gene	v_gene	j_gene	CDR3nt	CDR3aa
many	TRBD1	TRBV7-2	TRBJ2-2	TGTGCCAGCAGCAACCGCGGACAGGGGGCAACCGGGGAGCTGTTTTTT	CASSNRGQGATGELFF
many	TRBD2	TRBV5-4	TRBJ2-1	TGTGCCAGCAGGTCCTGGGGGGGTATGATCAATGAGCAGTTCTTC	CASRSWGGMINEQFF
NA	NA	TRBV4-1	TRBJ2-7	TGCGCCAGCAGCCAAGCCCTCCGCTCGGACCACTACGAGCAGTACTTC	CASSQALRSDHYEQYF
NA	NA	TRBV29-1	TRBJ1-2	TGCAGCGCCGTATCCCCAGAGGGCTATGGCTACACCTTC	CSAVSPEGYGYTF
NA	NA	TRBV20-1	TRBJ1-1	TGCAGTGCTGGAAGGGGGGGGACCACTGAAGCTTTCTTT	CSAGRGGTTEAFF
NA	NA	TRBV7-9	TRBJ2-1	TGTGCCAGCAGCTCAACGCAAGCGGGTATGTGGGGCAATGAGCAGTTCTTC	CASSSTQAGMWGNEQFF
many	NA	TRBV7-2	TRBJ2-7	TGTGCCAGCAGCTTAATGCCGGGGGCCTACGAGCAGTACTTC	CASSLMPGAYEQYF
few	NA	TRBV11-2	TRBJ1-2	TGTGCCAGCAGCTCCCCCAAAGGGCGTCGTGGCTACACCTTC	CASSSPKGRRGYTF
few	NA	TRBV7-2	TRBJ1-1	TGTGCCAGCAGCTTTACCATGGGAGACACTGAAGCTTTCTTT	CASSFTMGDTEAFF
few	NA	TRBV7-2	TRBJ1-1	TGTGCCAGCAGCGTAAGTTTCGGGACGGTTAACACTGAAGCTTTCTTT	CASSVSFGTVNTEAFF
once	NA	TRBV28	TRBJ1-1	TGTGCCAGCAGTCCCCCATCCAGGGTTTGGAGCACTGAAGCTTTCTTT	CASSPPSRVWSTEAFF
few	NA	TRBV28	TRBJ1-2	TGTGCCAGCAGTTTCGTCGGTGCGGATGGCTACACCTTC	CASSFVGADGYTF
NA	TRBD1	TRBV2	TRBJ1-2	TGTGCCAACGGACAGGAGTATGGCTACACCTTC	CANGQEYGYTF
NA	TRBD2	TRBV29-1	TRBJ2-3	TGCAGCTTGCGGACTAGCGCAACAGATACGCAGTATTTT	CSLRTSATDTQYF
few	NA	TRBV7-9	TRBJ1-1	TGTGCCAGCAGCTTAGCACAGTCCAACACTGAAGCTTTCTTT	CASSLAQSNTEAFF
NA	TRBD1	TRBV12-3/TRBV12-4	TRBJ1-4	TGTGCCAGCAGCCGCGGGACAGGGCGGGAAAAACTGTTTTTT	CASSRGTGREKLFF
NA	NA	TRBV6-6	TRBJ2-7	TGTGCCAGCAGTTCCCTAATGTCGGGACAAATCCTCTACGAGCAGTACTTC	CASSSLMSGQILYEQYF
NA	NA	TRBV28	TRBJ2-5	TGTGCCAGCAGTGAGCTCCAAGAGACCCAGTACTTC	CASSELQETQYF
NA	NA	TRBV29-1	TRBJ2-3	TGCAGCGTTTTACAGGGTGCCACAGATACGCAGTATTTT	CSVLQGATDTQYF
NA	NA	TRBV29-1	TRBJ2-7	TGCAGCGCCCGGGACTTCTACGAGCAGTACTTC	CSARDFYEQYF
few	NA	TRBV7-2	TRBJ2-2	TGTGCCAGCAGCTTAGAGGGACATCATTCTGGGGAGCTGTTTTTT	CASSLEGHHSGELFF
once	TRBD2	TRBV6-2/TRBV6-3	TRBJ2-3	TGTGCCAGCAGTTTTTACTCACTCCGTTCTCGAGCGGGAGAAAAAAGCACAGATACGCGGTATTTT	CASSFYSLRSRAGEKSTDTRYF
many	TRBD2	TRBV7-8	TRBJ2-1	TGTGCCAGCAGCTGGCGGCTAGCGGGAGTCTATGAGCAGTTCTTC	CASSWRLAGVYEQFF
NA	NA	TRBV7-2	TRBJ2-3	TGTGCCAGCAGCTTAATGGCAACTAGCACAGATACGCAGTATTTT	CASSLMATSTDTQYF
NA	TRBD1	TRBV20-1	TRBJ1-5	TGCAGTGCTGGGGGGAGCAGGGGGGGACAGCCCCAGCATTTT	CSAGGSRGGQPQHF
NA	NA	TRBV6-2/TRBV6-3	TRBJ1-6	TGTGCCAGCAGTCAGGGGACCGCTCGAGGACATTCACCCCTCCACTTT	CASSQGTARGHSPLHF
NA	NA	TRBV6-5	TRBJ1-1	TGTGCCAGCAGTTACTCTCGAACAGGACCTAACACTGAAGCTTTCTTT	CASSYSRTGPNTEAFF
once	NA	TRBV6-2/TRBV6-3	TRBJ1-5	TGTGCCAGCAGTTACTCGACGATCAGGGACGATCAGCCCCAGCATTTT	CASSYSTIRDDQPQHF
many	TRBD1	TRBV9	TRBJ2-1	TGTGCCAGCAGCCCGAGGGACAGTTTAAACAATGAGCAGTTCTTC	CASSPRDSLNNEQFF
once	TRBD1	TRBV6-6	TRBJ1-3	TGTGCCAGCAGTTACGCGGGACAGGGGTCTGGAGACACCATATATTTT	CASSYAGQGSGDTIYF
NA	NA	TRBV6-5	TRBJ2-7	TGTGCCAGCGGCCTTCAGGACAGTTCCTACGAGCAGTACTTC	CASGLQDSSYEQYF
NA	NA	TRBV4-1	TRBJ1-2	TGCGCCAGCAGCCAAGGAACCCTCGGCTACACCTTC	CASSQGTLGYTF
many	TRBD2	TRBV7-6	TRBJ2-7	TGTGCCAGCAGCTTAGGACTAGCGGGATCCTACGAGCAGTACTTC	CASSLGLAGSYEQYF
NA	NA	TRBV27	TRBJ2-3	TGTGCCAGCAGTTTATCTCCGGCAGGGGGGGGGGATACGCAGTATTTT	CASSLSPAGGGDTQYF
NA	NA	TRBV5-6	TRBJ2-5	TGTGCCAGCAGCCACGAGGAGGGGACAGAGCTACAAGAGACCCAGTACTTC	CASSHEEGTELQETQYF
once	NA	TRBV5-1	TRBJ2-2	TGCGCCAGCAGCCCGCACTCACAAGCGAACACCGGGGAGCTGTTTTTT	CASSPHSQANTGELFF
NA	TRBD2	TRBV12-3/TRBV12-4	TRBJ2-1	TGTGCCAGCAGTTTATCGGCTAGCGGCAGCAATGAGCAGTTCTTC	CASSLSASGSNEQFF
NA	NA	TRBV18	TRBJ2-7	TGTGCCAGCTCAACCGCCCTAGAGGTAGGCGAGCAGTACTTC	CASSTALEVGEQYF
few	TRBD2	TRBV5-4	TRBJ2-1	TGTGCCAGCAGCTGGGGACTAGCGGGACCCAATGAGCAGTTCTTC	CASSWGLAGPNEQFF
many	NA	TRBV28	TRBJ2-7	TGTGCCAGCAGTTTTCTTGGGGGGGCTGACTTC	CASSFLGGADF
NA	NA	TRBV5-1	TRBJ1-5	TGCGCCAGCAGCTTTATGGATCAGGACAATCAGCCCCAGCATTTT	CASSFMDQDNQPQHF
medium-sized	NA	TRBV7-8	TRBJ2-3	TGTGCCAGCAGCTTTGCAGTTGGAGAGTCAGATACGCAGTATTTT	CASSFAVGESDTQYF
few	NA	TRBV12-3/TRBV12-4	TRBJ2-3	TGTGCCAGCATTTTAGGGGTAGCAACAGATACGCAGTATTTT	CASILGVATDTQYF
few	NA	TRBV7-8	TRBJ1-5	TGTGCCAGCAGCTTAGGCGGGGCCCAGCATTTT	CASSLGGAQHF
NA	TRBD1	TRBV20-1	TRBJ1-5	TGCAGTGCCAGACAGGGAAGCAATCAGCCCCAGCATTTT	CSARQGSNQPQHF
many	TRBD1	TRBV2	TRBJ1-4	TGTGCCAGCGGGACGGACAGGGCCGAAAAACTGTTTTTT	CASGTDRAEKLFF
NA	TRBD1	TRBV12-3/TRBV12-4	TRBJ1-1	TGTGCCAGCGGTCGGACAGGGGCAAGGAACACTGAAGCTTTCTTT	CASGRTGARNTEAFF
NA	NA	TRBV7-6	TRBJ1-3	TGTGCCAGCAGCTTACGGGCTAGCTCTGGAAACACCATATATTTT	CASSLRASSGNTIYF
few	NA	TRBV2	TRBJ2-7	TGTGCCAGCAGTGGGGTAAGGGTCAGGTGGTACGAGCAGTACTTC	CASSGVRVRWYEQYF
NA	NA	TRBV6-2/TRBV6-3	TRBJ2-3	TGTGCCAGCAGTTACGGAGCTGGAGATACGCAGTATTTT	CASSYGAGDTQYF
few	NA	TRBV7-2	TRBJ1-5	TGTGCCAGCAGCTTAGAAGTGGGTTACAATCAGCCCCAGCATTTT	CASSLEVGYNQPQHF
NA	NA	TRBV5-1	TRBJ1-5	TGCGCCAGCAGCCCCGGGACCATTAATCAGCCCCAGCATTTT	CASSPGTINQPQHF
few	NA	TRBV4-1	TRBJ2-1	TGCGCCAGCAGCCAAGAATACCGAAGCCCCTCGGACAATGAGCAGTTCTTC	CASSQEYRSPSDNEQFF
many	TRBD1	TRBV4-3	TRBJ2-7	TGCGCCAGCAGCCAAGCGGCGACAGGGACCTACGAGCAGTACTTC	CASSQAATGTYEQYF
few	TRBD1	TRBV6-7	TRBJ2-3	TGTGCCAGCAGTTATCCAGACAGGGGGCCGAATACGCAGTATTTT	CASSYPDRGPNTQYF
NA	TRBD1	TRBV28	TRBJ1-1	TGTGCCAGCAGTTCACAGGGGACCCCGATTAACACTGAAGCTTTCTTT	CASSSQGTPINTEAFF
many	NA	TRBV7-2	TRBJ1-5	TGTGCCAGCAGCTTAGGACAGGTCAATCAGCCCCAGCATTTT	CASSLGQVNQPQHF
once	NA	TRBV10-3	TRBJ2-2	TGTGCCATCAGTGAGTCTTTGGGAAACACCGGGGAGCTGTTTTTT	CAISESLGNTGELFF
few	TRBD2	TRBV28	TRBJ2-7	TGTGCCAGCAGCCGAGAAGGGGCCCTAGCGGGAGCAGGAGAGCAGTACTTC	CASSREGALAGAGEQYF